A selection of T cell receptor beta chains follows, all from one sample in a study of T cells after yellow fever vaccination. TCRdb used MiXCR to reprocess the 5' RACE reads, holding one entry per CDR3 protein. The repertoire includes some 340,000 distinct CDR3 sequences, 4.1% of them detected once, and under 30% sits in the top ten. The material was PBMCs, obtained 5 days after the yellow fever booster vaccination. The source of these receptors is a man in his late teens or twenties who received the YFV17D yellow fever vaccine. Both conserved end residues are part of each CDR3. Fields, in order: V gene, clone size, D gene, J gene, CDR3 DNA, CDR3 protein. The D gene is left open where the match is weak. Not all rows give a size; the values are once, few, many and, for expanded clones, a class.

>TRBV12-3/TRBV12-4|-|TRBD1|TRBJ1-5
TGTGCCAGCAGTTTGGCCTTCACTTTGACAGGGAAAGGTTATAGCAATCAGCCCCAGCATTTT
CASSLAFTLTGKGYSNQPQHF
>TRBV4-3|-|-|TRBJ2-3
TGCGCCAGCAGTCGGGGCGAGCTGCGAGATACGCAGTATTTT
CASSRGELRDTQYF
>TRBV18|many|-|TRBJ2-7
TGTGCCAGCTCACCGGGGCTTGGCTACGAGCAGTACTTC
CASSPGLGYEQYF
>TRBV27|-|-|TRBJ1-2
TGTGCCAGCAGTTCGACGCCCCGGGCGAACTATGGCTACACCTTC
CASSSTPRANYGYTF
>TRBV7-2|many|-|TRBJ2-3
TGTGCCAGCAGCTTAAACAGCTGGGGAGCGGGTACGCAGTATTTT
CASSLNSWGAGTQYF
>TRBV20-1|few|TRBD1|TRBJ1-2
TGCGGGTCCGGGGACAGAGCCATTTCGAACTATGGCTACACCTTC
CGSGDRAISNYGYTF
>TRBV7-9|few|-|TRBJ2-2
TGTGCCAGCAGCTTAGTCGTTCGGGACACCGGGGAGCTGTTTTTT
CASSLVVRDTGELFF
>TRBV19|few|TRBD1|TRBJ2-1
TGTGCCAGTAGTATAGGGCGGACAGGCCTCTACAATGAGCAGTTCTTC
CASSIGRTGLYNEQFF
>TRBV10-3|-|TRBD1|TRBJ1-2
TGTGCCACTCCGGGACAGGGCCAATTCAGCTATGGCTACACCTTC
CATPGQGQFSYGYTF
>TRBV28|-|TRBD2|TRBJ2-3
TGTGCCAGCACCGGGGTTGTAGCGGGGGGTCCAGATACGCAGTATTTT
CASTGVVAGGPDTQYF
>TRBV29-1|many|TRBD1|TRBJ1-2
TGCAGCGCCCGGACAGGGGGCGGCTATGGCTACACCTTC
CSARTGGGYGYTF
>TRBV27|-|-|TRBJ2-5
TGTGCCAGCAGTTTCCCAGAGTACCAAGAGACCCAGTACTTC
CASSFPEYQETQYF
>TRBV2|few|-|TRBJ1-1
TGTGCCAGCAGTAGAGAAGGGGTGAACACTGAAGCTTTCTTT
CASSREGVNTEAFF
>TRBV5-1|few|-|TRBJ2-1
TGCGCCAGCAGCTGGAGGGGGATGACAGGGAACTACTACAATGAGCAGTTCTTC
CASSWRGMTGNYYNEQFF
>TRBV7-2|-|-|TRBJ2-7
TGTGCCAGCAGCCCCCTTCCCAGAGGACAGATTTCAGCCGAGCAGTACTTC
CASSPLPRGQISAEQYF
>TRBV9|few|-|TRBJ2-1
TGTGCCAGCAGCGAAACCGGGGCTTACAATGAGCAGTTCTTC
CASSETGAYNEQFF
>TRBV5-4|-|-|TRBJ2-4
TGTGCCAGCAGCTTGGGGCCGGCCAAAAACATTCAGTACTTC
CASSLGPAKNIQYF
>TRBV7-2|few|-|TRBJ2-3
TGTGCCAGCAGCTTAACGCGGGTTCGCACAGATACGCAGTATTTT
CASSLTRVRTDTQYF
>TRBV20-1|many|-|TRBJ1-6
TGCAGTGCTACCAGGGGCGATAATTCACCCCTCCACTTT
CSATRGDNSPLHF
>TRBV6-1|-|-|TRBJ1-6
TGTGCCAGCAGTGAATGGTCAGGGAGATCCTCACCCCTCCACTTT
CASSEWSGRSSPLHF
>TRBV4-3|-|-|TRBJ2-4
TGCGCCAGCAGCAAAGAAGTCCGGGGTCCCAAAAACATTCAGTACTTC
CASSKEVRGPKNIQYF
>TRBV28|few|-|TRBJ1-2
TGTGCCAGCCACACGGACACCCTCTATGGCTACACCTTC
CASHTDTLYGYTF
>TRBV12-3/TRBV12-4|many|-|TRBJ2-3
TGTGCCAGCAGTTCGGACAGCACAGATACGCAGTATTTT
CASSSDSTDTQYF
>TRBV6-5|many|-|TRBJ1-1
TGTGCCAGCAGTTACTCTATGCAGGCTGAAGCTTTCTTT
CASSYSMQAEAFF
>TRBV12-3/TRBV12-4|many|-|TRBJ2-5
TGTGCCAGCAGTTTAGCGAGGAGGGAGACCCAGTACTTC
CASSLARRETQYF
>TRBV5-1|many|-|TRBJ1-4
TGCGCCAGCAGCTCGGGCCCGGAGGAGGAAAAACTGTTTTTT
CASSSGPEEEKLFF
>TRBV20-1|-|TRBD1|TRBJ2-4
TGCAGTGCTAAAACCGGGACAGGGGGCGCCATTCAGTACTTC
CSAKTGTGGAIQYF
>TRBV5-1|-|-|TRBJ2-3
TGCGCCAGCAGCTTGGCCTTTAGGGGGGTCTCTGATACGCAGTATTTT
CASSLAFRGVSDTQYF
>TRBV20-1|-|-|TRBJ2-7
TGCAGTGCTCCAGGGCCGGGACAAGTAAGCTACGAGCAGTACTTC
CSAPGPGQVSYEQYF
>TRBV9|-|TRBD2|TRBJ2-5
TGTGCCAGCGGAACGGGACTAGCTCTACCCAACCAAGAGACCCAGTACTTC
CASGTGLALPNQETQYF
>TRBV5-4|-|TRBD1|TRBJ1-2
TGTGCCAGCAGTCACCCCGGGACAGATGGCTACACCTTC
CASSHPGTDGYTF
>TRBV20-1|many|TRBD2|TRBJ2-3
TGCAGTGCTCATAAGGTCTCGAGCGGGGGTTGGGATACGCAGTATTTT
CSAHKVSSGGWDTQYF
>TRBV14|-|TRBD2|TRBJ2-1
TGTGCCAGCAGCCAAGACGTACCAGGGACTAGCTTTTTCAATGAGCAGTTCTTC
CASSQDVPGTSFFNEQFF
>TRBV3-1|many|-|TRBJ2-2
TGTGCCAGCAGCCAGGGGGGCCCCGGGGAGCTGTTTTTT
CASSQGGPGELFF
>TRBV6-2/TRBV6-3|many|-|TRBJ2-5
TGTGCCAGCAGTGGTAACGGGGGAATTGAGACCCAGTACTTC
CASSGNGGIETQYF
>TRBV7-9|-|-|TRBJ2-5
TGTGCCAGCAGCCTGGACAGTCAAGGGCGAGAGACCCAGTACTTC
CASSLDSQGRETQYF
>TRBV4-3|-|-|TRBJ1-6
TGCGCCAGCAGCCAAGGGTACGCCAGTCAGCATTCACCCCTCCACTTT
CASSQGYASQHSPLHF
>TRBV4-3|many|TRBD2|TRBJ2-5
TGCGCCAGCAGCCCCCACCCGACTAGCGGGAGCCAAGAGACCCAGTACTTC
CASSPHPTSGSQETQYF
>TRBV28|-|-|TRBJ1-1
TGTGCCAGCAGTTATGTATTGGACACTGAAGCTTTCTTT
CASSYVLDTEAFF
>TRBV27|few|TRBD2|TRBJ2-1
TGTGCCAGCAGTTCGCCTAGCGGGGGGGCGTATGAGCAGTTCTTC
CASSSPSGGAYEQFF
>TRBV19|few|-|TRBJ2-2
TGTGCCAGTAGTATGTGGAGGGGTGTGAACACCGGGGAGCTGTTTTTT
CASSMWRGVNTGELFF
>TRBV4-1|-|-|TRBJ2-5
TGCGCCAGCAGTCGTATCGGAGAGACCCAGTACTTC
CASSRIGETQYF
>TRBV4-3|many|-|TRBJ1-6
TGCGCCAGCAGCCAAGGAGGAAGAGCCGGCCCACCCCTCCACTTT
CASSQGGRAGPPLHF
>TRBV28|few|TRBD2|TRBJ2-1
TGTGCCAGTTGGGGGGGGACGTATTACAATGAGCAGTTCTTC
CASWGGTYYNEQFF
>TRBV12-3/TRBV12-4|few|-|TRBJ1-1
TGTGCCAGCAGTTTCGAGGTGTGGGCTTTCTTT
CASSFEVWAFF
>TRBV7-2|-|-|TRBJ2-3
TGTGCCAGCAGCTTAGGAGTCGGGGGGCCTACAGATACGCAGTATTTT
CASSLGVGGPTDTQYF
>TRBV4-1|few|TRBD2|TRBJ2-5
TGCGCCAGCAGCCCTAGCGGGGGGGCCGGTGAGACCCAGTACTTC
CASSPSGGAGETQYF
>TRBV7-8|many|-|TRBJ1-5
TGTGCCAGCTCCTCGGACAGCAATCAGCCCCAGCATTTT
CASSSDSNQPQHF
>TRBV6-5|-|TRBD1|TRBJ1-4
TGTGCCAGCAGAAACCGGGACAGGGGAGGAAAACTGTTTTTT
CASRNRDRGGKLFF
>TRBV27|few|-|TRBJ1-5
TGTGCCAGCAGTTTTGGTGGGGGGGTGCGTCAGCCCCAGCATTTT
CASSFGGGVRQPQHF
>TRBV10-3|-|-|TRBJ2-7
TGTGCCATCAGTGATAACGTCCTTCTTTGG
CAISDNVLLW
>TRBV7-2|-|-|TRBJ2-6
TGTGCCAGCAGCTTAGGTCCGGGGGCGCGAGGGGCCAACGTCCTGACTTTC
CASSLGPGARGANVLTF
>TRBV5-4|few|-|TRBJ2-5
TGTGCCAGCAGCTTGAAAGGGAGCGAAGAGACCCAGTACTTC
CASSLKGSEETQYF
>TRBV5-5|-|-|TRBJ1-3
TGTGCCAGCAGCTTGAACGGGGACTCTGGAAACACCATATATTTT
CASSLNGDSGNTIYF
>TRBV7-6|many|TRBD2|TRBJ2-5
TGTGCCTCAGGACGGGGGGACGGGCAAGAGACCCAGTACTTC
CASGRGDGQETQYF
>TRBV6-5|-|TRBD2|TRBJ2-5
TGTGCCAGCAGTTACTCGATGGCGGGGGGCTTCCAAGAGACCCAGTACTTC
CASSYSMAGGFQETQYF
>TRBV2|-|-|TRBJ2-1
TGTGCCAGCAGTGAATCGGGATTGAGAGGGTACAATGAGCAGTTCTTC
CASSESGLRGYNEQFF
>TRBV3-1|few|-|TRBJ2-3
TGTGCCAGCAGCCAACTACTAGTTGGTCAGGCAGATACGCAGTATTTT
CASSQLLVGQADTQYF